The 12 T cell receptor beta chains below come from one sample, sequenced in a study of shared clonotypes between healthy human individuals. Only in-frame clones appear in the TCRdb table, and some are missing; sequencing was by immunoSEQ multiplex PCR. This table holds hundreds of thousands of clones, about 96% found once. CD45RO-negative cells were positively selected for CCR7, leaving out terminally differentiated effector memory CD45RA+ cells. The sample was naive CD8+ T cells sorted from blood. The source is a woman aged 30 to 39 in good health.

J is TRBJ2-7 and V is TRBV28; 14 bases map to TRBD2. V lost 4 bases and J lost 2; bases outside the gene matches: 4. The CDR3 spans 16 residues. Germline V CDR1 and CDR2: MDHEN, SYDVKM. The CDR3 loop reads CASSYSGLAGAYEQYF. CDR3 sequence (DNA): TGTGCCAGCAGTTACTCGGGACTAGCGGGAGCCTACGAGCAGTACTTC. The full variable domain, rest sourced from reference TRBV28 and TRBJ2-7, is DVKVTQSSRYLVKRTGEKVFLECVQDMDHENMFWYRQDPGLGLRLIYFSYDVKMKEKGDIPEGYSVSREKKERFSLILESASTNQTSMYLCASSYSGLAGAYEQYFGPGTRLTVT.

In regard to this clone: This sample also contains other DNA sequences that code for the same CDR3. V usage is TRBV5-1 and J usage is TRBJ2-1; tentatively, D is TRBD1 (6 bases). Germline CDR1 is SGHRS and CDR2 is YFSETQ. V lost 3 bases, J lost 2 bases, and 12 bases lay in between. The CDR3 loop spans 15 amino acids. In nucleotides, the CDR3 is TGCGCCAGCAGCTCCACCGGGACACCCTACAATGAGCAGTTCTTC. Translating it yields CASSSTGTPYNEQFF.

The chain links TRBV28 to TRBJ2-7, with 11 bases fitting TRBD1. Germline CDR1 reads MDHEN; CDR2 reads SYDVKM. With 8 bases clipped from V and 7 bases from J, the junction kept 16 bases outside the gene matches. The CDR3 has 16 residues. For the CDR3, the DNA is TGTGCCAGCGACGGGACAGGGGGTGCGTGGTCGGATGAGCAGTACTTC. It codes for CASDGTGGAWSDEQYF.

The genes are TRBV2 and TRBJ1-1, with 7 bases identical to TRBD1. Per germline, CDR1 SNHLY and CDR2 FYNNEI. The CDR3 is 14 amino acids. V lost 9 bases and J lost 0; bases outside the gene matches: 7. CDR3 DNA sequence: TGTGCCAGTGTTCCGGGACAGATGAACACTGAAGCTTTCTTT. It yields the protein CASVPGQMNTEAFF.

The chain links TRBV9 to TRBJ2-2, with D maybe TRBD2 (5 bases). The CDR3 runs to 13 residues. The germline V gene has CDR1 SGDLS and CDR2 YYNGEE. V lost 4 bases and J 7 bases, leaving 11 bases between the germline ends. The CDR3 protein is CASSPGGIGELFF. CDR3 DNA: TGTGCCAGCAGCCCCGGAGGAATCGGGGAGCTGTTTTTT.

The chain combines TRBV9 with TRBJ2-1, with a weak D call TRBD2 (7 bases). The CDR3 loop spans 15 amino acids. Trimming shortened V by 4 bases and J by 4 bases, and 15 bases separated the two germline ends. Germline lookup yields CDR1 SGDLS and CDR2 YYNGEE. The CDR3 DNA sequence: TGTGCCAGCAGCCCCCAGGGGACTATTTACAATGAGCAGTTCTTC. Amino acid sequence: CASSPQGTIYNEQFF.

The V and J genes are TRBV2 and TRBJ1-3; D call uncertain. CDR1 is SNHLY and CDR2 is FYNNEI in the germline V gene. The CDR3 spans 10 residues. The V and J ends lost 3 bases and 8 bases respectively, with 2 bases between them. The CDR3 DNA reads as TGTGCCAGCAGTGATGACACCATATATTTT. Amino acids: CASSDDTIYF.

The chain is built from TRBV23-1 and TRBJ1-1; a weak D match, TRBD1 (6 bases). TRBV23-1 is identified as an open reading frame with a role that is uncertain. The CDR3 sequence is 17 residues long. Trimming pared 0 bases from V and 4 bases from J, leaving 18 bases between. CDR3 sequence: CASSQSEGGGFSTEAFF. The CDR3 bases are TGCGCCAGCAGTCAATCGGAGGGGGGTGGTTTTTCCACTGAAGCTTTCTTT.

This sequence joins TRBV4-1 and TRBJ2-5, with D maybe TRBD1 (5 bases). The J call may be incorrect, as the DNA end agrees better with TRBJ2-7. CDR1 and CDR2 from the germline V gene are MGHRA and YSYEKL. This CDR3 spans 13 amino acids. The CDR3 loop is CASSQDRGYEQYF. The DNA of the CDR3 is TGCGCCAGCAGCCAAGATAGGGGATACGAGCAGTACTTC.

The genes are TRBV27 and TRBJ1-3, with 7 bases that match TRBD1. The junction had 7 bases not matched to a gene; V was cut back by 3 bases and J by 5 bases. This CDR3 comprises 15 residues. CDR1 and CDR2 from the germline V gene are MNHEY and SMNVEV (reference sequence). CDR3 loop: CASSLHPGQRNTIYF. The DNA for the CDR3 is TGTGCCAGCAGTTTGCATCCGGGACAGCGAAACACCATATATTTT.

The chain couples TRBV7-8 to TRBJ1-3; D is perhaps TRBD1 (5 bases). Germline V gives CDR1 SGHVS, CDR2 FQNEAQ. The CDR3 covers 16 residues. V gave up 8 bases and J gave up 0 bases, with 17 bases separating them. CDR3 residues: CASSRGVPHSGNTIYF. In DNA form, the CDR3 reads TGTGCCAGCTCCCGGGGGGTGCCACACTCTGGAAACACCATATATTTT.

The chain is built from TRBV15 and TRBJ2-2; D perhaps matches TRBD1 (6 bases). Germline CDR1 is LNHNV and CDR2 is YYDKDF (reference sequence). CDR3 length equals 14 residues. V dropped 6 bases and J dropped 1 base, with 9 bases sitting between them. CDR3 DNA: TGTGCCACCAGGTGGACAGAGAACACCGGGGAGCTGTTTTTT. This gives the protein CATRWTENTGELFF.